This T cell receptor (beta chain) emerged from a study of T cell repertoires in cytomegalovirus infection (dated by TCRdb to the late 2010s). For the wider study: Donor HLA type was relevant to the analysis, as public TCR beta signatures indicated carriage of CMV infection together with the matching HLA type. Beyond this particular receptor, the publication reports: Carriers of CMV infection plus the relevant HLA type were discriminated by the cumulative frequency of public TCR beta family members in the study cohort and in an independent roughly 400-donor cohort. The ex vivo response was dominated by HLA-C-restricted CMV-specific TCR beta clonotypes, and the single most frequent clonotype in two of eight donors was supplied by these HLA-C-restricted clonotypes.

Of note for this clonotype: Which antigen it targets is not known. One base away there is no much larger clone; base qualities are not given.

Including cysteine and phenylalanine, the CDR3 has 16 amino acids. Only the CDR3 region is kept as DNA, spanning 48 bases read in frame from base 1. The germline V gene yields SGHTA for CDR1 and FQGNSA for CDR2. V and J lose 0 bases and 2 bases, and a span of 14 bases separates them. Sequenced on an Illumina HiSeq 1500. TCRdb handled the public reads itself, with Q25 trimming in fastp and clone calling in MiXCR, and kept productive beta chains. All rows with the same CDR3 protein become a single entry with the most common DNA and genes. The sample table shows 45,000 to 75,000 distinct CDR3 sequences, and about a third are seen once. The ten largest clones add up to 55% to 75% of the sample.

The sequence joins TRBV7-2 to TRBJ2-7; the D gene cannot be resolved reliably. This sequence was found in a human donor in good health (CMV status not recorded). Some clones in this sample may be carry-over from other donors' samples. Sequenced input: PBMCs, sequenced either directly or after in vitro stimulation (not recorded which). The bases are TGTGCCAGCAGCTTAGCGCGACGGCGAGGAACCTACGAGCAGTACTTC. It is translated as CASSLARRRGTYEQYF.